The source of this T cell receptor beta chain is a study of early T cells in non-severe SARS-CoV-2 infection listed by TCRdb under 2021. Study-wide context: Because TCR sequencing relied on bulk RNA taken from unsorted whole blood, pairing of alpha and beta chains was not possible. Study-wide conclusions, independent of this receptor: VDJdb matching was skewed toward anti-spike CD8 responses, so virus-specific expansions were likely underestimated and private and CD4 specificities were missed.

This clonotype was observed a handful of times. Its recognized antigen is unknown. Base qualities are not recorded, but no much larger clone differs from it by a single base. Receptor libraries were prepared by 5' RACE. Sequenced on a NextSeq 500. In the TCR library protocol, unique molecular identifiers were attached to individual cDNA molecules to correct for PCR bias and sequencing error. Both TCR alpha and beta chains were sequenced, and tight co-correlation was observed between alpha and beta sequence abundances in each sample. On the authors' methods: V gene, J gene and CDR3 annotation of TCR sequences was performed with Decombinator V4. Expanded TCRs were defined as changing significantly between any two time points under a Poisson model with p below 0.0001. TCR abundances were normalised to the total number of TCRs sequenced in each sample and reported as counts per million. TRAV1-2 paired with TRAJ12, TRAJ20 or TRAJ33 defined MAIT TCRs, while TRAV10 paired with TRAJ18 defined iNKT TCRs. VDJdb, accessed 1 November 2021, was searched for CMV, EBV and SARS-CoV-2 annotated TCRs, with TCRs annotated for multiple antigens excluded. Starting from the raw public reads, TCRdb applied fastp trimming at Q25, assembled clones with MiXCR and retained in-frame beta chains. Entries are consolidated by CDR3 protein sequence, retaining the most common genes and DNA. The V and J calls shown here were made by TCRdb, not taken from the authors' results. This sample lists about 97,000 distinct CDR3 sequences; approximately 14% were detected once. The biggest ten clones account for 6% to 7% of the sample.

This was a case-control study nested in a cohort of healthcare workers in London, UK, who had nasopharyngeal swab PCR tests and blood samples taken every week. Healthcare workers were enrolled in the week of the UK lockdown, from 23 to 31 March 2020, and were followed every week for up to roughly 15 weeks. The germline V gene (reference sequence) provides CDR1 MNHEY and CDR2 SMNVEV. From cysteine to phenylalanine, the CDR3 is 13 amino acids long. Only the CDR3 portion is preserved as DNA: 39 bases, with reading frame beginning at the first base. The junction shows trimming of 6 bases on V and 6 bases on J, plus 12 bases between the germline ends.

Sequencing was performed on whole blood. The sequence links TRBV27 to TRBJ1-5; too little of a D gene remains to name it. The source is an adult who was a healthcare worker with PCR-confirmed SARS-CoV-2 infection or an uninfected control (not recorded which). The nucleotides read TGTGCCAGCAGCCCGGACGTAAGTCAGCCCCAGCATTTT. Its protein product is CASSPDVSQPQHF.